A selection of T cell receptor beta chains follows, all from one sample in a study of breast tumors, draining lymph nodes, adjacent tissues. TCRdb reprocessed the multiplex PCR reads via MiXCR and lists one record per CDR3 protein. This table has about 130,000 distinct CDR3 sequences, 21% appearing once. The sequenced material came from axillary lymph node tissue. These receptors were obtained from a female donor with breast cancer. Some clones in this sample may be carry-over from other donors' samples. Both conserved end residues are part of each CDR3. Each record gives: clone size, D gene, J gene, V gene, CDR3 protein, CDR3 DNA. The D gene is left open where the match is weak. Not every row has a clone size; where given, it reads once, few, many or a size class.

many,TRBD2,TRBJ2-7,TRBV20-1,CSARGRREAYEQYF,TGCAGTGCTAGAGGTAGGCGGGAGGCCTACGAGCAGTACTTC
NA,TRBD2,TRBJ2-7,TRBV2,CASPGLAAYEQYF,TGTGCCAGCCCGGGACTAGCGGCCTACGAGCAGTACTTC
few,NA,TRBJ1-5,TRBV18,CASSPPGSWGIEPQHF,TGTGCCAGCTCACCACCAGGGTCCTGGGGTATCGAGCCCCAGCATTTT
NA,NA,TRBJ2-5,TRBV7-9,CASSLAQGDGTQYF,TGTGCCAGCAGCTTAGCGCAAGGGGACGGGACCCAGTACTTC
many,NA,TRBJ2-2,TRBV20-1,CSARGQRAGELFF,TGCAGTGCTAGAGGACAGCGGGCCGGGGAGCTGTTTTTT
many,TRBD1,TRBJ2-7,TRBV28,CASSKTGRLYEQYF,TGTGCCAGCAGTAAGACAGGGCGGCTCTACGAGCAGTACTTC
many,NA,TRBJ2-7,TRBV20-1,CSASEQTPYEQYF,TGCAGTGCTAGCGAACAGACTCCCTACGAGCAGTACTTC
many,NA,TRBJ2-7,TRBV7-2,CASSLGYNYEQYF,TGTGCCAGCAGCTTAGGCTACAACTACGAGCAGTACTTC
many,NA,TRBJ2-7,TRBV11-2,CASSLRLYEQYF,TGTGCCAGCAGCTTAAGACTCTACGAGCAGTACTTC
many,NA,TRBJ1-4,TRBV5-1,CASSKDQGFGEKLFF,TGCGCCAGCAGTAAAGATCAGGGGTTTGGTGAAAAACTGTTTTTT
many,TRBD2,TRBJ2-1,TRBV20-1,CSGRTSSYNEQFF,TGCAGTGGGCGGACTAGCAGCTACAATGAGCAGTTCTTC
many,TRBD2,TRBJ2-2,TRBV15,CATSRERTSGSGDTGELFF,TGTGCCACCAGCAGAGAAAGGACTAGCGGGAGTGGGGACACCGGGGAGCTGTTTTTT